The next 5 T cell receptor beta chains were all read from a single sample in a study of blood T cell repertoires in COVID-19. The repertoire was sequenced with immunoSEQ multiplex PCR; TCRdb's copy has only in-frame clones and lacks some. The sample shows 43,000 or so clones, roughly four fifths of them seen only once. Sequencing input: peripheral blood. Receptors were obtained from an older woman with acute or convalescent COVID-19.

This clone was counted once. The J gene is TRBJ1-4, the V gene TRBV7-8, with D perhaps TRBD1 (5 bases). The CDR3 consists of 14 residues. The V gene's germline CDR1 is SGHVS and CDR2 FQNEAQ. V shed 5 bases and J shed 7 bases, with 14 bases lying between them. DNA for the CDR3: TGTGCCAGCAGCCCTGACTGGGGCGCTGAAAAACTGTTTTTT. Encoded protein: CASSPDWGAEKLFF. Full variable domain (rest looked up from reference TRBV7-8 and TRBJ1-4): GAGVSQSPRYKVAKRGQDVALRCDPISGHVSLFWYQQALGQGPEFLTYFQNEAQLDKSGLPSDRFFAERPEGSVSTLKIQRTQQEDSAVYLCASSPDWGAEKLFFGSGTQLSVL.

V usage is TRBV7-3 and J usage is TRBJ2-3; D possibly corresponds to TRBD1 (8 bases). Trimming shortened V by 5 bases and J by 1 base, and 13 bases separated the two germline ends. Germline lookup yields CDR1 SGHTA and CDR2 FQGTGA. CDR3 length: 15 residues. CDR3 sequence reads: CASSTTGGGTDTQYF. In DNA, the CDR3 is TGTGCCAGCAGCACCACAGGGGGGGGCACAGATACGCAGTATTTT. Full variable domain (rest looked up from reference TRBV7-3 and TRBJ2-3): GAGVSQTPSNKVTEKGKYVELRCDPISGHTALYWYRQSLGQGPEFLIYFQGTGAADDSGLPNDRFFAVRPEGSVSTLKIQRTERGDSAVYLCASSTTGGGTDTQYFGPGTRLTVL.

The rearrangement joins TRBV6-5 to TRBJ2-1, with TRBD2 identical over 8 bases. The length of the CDR3 is 15 residues. J lost 5 bases, V lost 4 bases, and 7 bases had no gene match. CDR1 MNHEY and CDR2 SVGAGI come from the germline V gene. The CDR3 region has the DNA TGTGCCAGCAGTTTATCGGGGGGGCCGAACAATGAGCAGTTCTTC. This codes for CASSLSGGPNNEQFF.

This rearrangement joins TRBV2 to TRBJ2-5; no clear D. This CDR3 contains 11 residues. V was clipped by 3 bases and J by 5 bases, with 4 bases between them. Germline CDR1 reads SNHLY; CDR2 reads FYNNEI. The CDR3, as DNA: TGTGCCAGCAGTGATGAGGAGACCCAGTACTTC. Its protein product is CASSDEETQYF.

The rearrangement joins TRBV3-1 (or the pseudogene TRBV3-2) to TRBJ2-5, with 7 bases matching TRBD1. Losses at the gene ends were 6 bases for V and 0 bases for J; bases not matched to a gene: 10. The germline V gene has CDR1 LGHDT and CDR2 YNNKEL (reference sequence). The CDR3 has 16 amino acids. The CDR3 here is CASRGPGQPYQETQYF. The CDR3 DNA reads as TGTGCCAGCAGAGGACCGGGACAGCCGTACCAAGAGACCCAGTACTTC.